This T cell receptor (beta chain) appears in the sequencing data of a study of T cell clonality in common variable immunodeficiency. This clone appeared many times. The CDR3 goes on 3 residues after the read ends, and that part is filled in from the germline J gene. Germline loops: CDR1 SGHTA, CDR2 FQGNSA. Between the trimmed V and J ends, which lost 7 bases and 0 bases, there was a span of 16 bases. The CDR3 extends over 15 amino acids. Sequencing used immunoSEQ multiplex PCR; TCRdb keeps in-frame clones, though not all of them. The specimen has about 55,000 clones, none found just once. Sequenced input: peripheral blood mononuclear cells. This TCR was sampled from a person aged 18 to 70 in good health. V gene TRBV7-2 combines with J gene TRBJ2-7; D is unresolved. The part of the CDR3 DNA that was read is TGTGCCAGCATTCCGACTTCCAGTCCCTCCTACGAG. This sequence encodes CASIPTSSPSYE. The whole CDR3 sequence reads CASIPTSSPSYEQYF.